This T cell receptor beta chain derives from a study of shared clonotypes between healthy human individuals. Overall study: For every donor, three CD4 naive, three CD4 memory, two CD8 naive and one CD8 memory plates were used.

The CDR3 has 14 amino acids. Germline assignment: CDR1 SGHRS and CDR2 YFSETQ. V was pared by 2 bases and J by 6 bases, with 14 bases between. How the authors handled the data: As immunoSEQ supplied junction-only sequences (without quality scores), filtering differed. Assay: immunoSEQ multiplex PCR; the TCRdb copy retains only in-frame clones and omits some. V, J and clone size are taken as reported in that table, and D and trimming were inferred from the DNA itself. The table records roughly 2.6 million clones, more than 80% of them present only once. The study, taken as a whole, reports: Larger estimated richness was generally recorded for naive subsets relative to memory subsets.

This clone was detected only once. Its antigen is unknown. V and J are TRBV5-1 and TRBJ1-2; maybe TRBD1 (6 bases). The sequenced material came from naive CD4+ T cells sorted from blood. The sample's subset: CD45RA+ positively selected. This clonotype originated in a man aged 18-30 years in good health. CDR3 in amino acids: CASSLKGEANGYTF. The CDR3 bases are TGCGCCAGCAGCTTAAAGGGGGAGGCGAATGGCTACACCTTC.